This is a list of T cell receptor beta chains from one sample in a study of blood T cell repertoires in COVID-19. The protocol was immunoSEQ multiplex PCR, while the TCRdb copy is restricted to in-frame clones and leaves out a portion. This sample has approximately 220,000 clones, with 65% to 90% found just once. The sample taken for sequencing was PBMCs or T cells enriched from blood (not recorded which). The receptors were gathered from a woman in her thirties who had been exposed to COVID-19. The CDR3 runs from the conserved cysteine through the conserved F or W. The order of the fields is V gene, clone size, J gene, D gene, CDR3 DNA, CDR3 protein. A D gene is named only where the DNA matches it firmly. Clone sizes are given selectively: once, few, many, or a class where the clone is expanded.

v_call: TRBV18; clone_size: .; j_call: TRBJ1-5; d_call: TRBD1; cdr3_nt: TGTGCCAGCTCACTGGGCACAGGGGACTATCAGCCCCAGCATTTT; cdr3_aa: CASSLGTGDYQPQHF
v_call: TRBV6-5; clone_size: .; j_call: TRBJ2-7; d_call: TRBD1; cdr3_nt: TGTGCCAGCAGGGGGACAGGGGCCTACGAGCAGTACTTC; cdr3_aa: CASRGTGAYEQYF
v_call: TRBV12-3/TRBV12-4; clone_size: .; j_call: TRBJ2-2; d_call: .; cdr3_nt: TGTGCCAGCAGCCCACAGGGAACCGGGGAGCTGTTTTTT; cdr3_aa: CASSPQGTGELFF
v_call: TRBV7-3; clone_size: .; j_call: TRBJ1-2; d_call: TRBD1; cdr3_nt: TGTGCCAGCAGCCCGACAGGGTCAGAAGGCTACACCTTC; cdr3_aa: CASSPTGSEGYTF
v_call: TRBV18; clone_size: .; j_call: TRBJ1-3; d_call: .; cdr3_nt: TGTGCCAGCTCACCTAAAGAAGATCGGTTCACCATATATTTT; cdr3_aa: CASSPKEDRFTIYF
v_call: TRBV29-1; clone_size: .; j_call: TRBJ2-7; d_call: TRBD1; cdr3_nt: TGCAGCGTTGTAACAGGGGAAGCCTACGAGCAGTACTTC; cdr3_aa: CSVVTGEAYEQYF
v_call: TRBV29-1; clone_size: .; j_call: TRBJ1-1; d_call: .; cdr3_nt: TGCGGAGCGGCGGGGGACACTGAAGCTTTCTTT; cdr3_aa: CGAAGDTEAFF
v_call: TRBV5-1; clone_size: .; j_call: TRBJ2-3; d_call: TRBD1; cdr3_nt: TGCGCCAGCAGCTCCTCGGGACAGGGAACAGATACGCAGTATTTT; cdr3_aa: CASSSSGQGTDTQYF
v_call: TRBV18; clone_size: .; j_call: TRBJ2-7; d_call: TRBD1; cdr3_nt: TGTGCCAGCTCACCGACAGGGTGGCACTACGAGCAGTACTTC; cdr3_aa: CASSPTGWHYEQYF
v_call: TRBV10-3; clone_size: .; j_call: TRBJ2-3; d_call: TRBD2; cdr3_nt: TGTGCCATCAGTGAGTTTCTAGCGGGGGAAAGAGATACGCAGTATTTT; cdr3_aa: CAISEFLAGERDTQYF
v_call: TRBV6-1; clone_size: .; j_call: TRBJ2-1; d_call: .; cdr3_nt: TGTGCCAGCAGTGAATTGGCCGGGGTCTACAATGAGCAGTTCTTC; cdr3_aa: CASSELAGVYNEQFF
v_call: TRBV9; clone_size: .; j_call: TRBJ2-3; d_call: .; cdr3_nt: TGTGCCAGCAGCGTAGCTCGGAGGGGGGGGCCAGATACGCAGTATTTT; cdr3_aa: CASSVARRGGPDTQYF
v_call: TRBV6-5; clone_size: .; j_call: TRBJ2-6; d_call: .; cdr3_nt: TGTGCCAGCAGTTACTCTCTTCGGGCTGGGGCCAACGTCCTGACTTTC; cdr3_aa: CASSYSLRAGANVLTF
v_call: TRBV30; clone_size: .; j_call: TRBJ1-6; d_call: .; cdr3_nt: TGTGCCTGGAGTTGGGCAGTAGTGGCACCCCTCCACTTT; cdr3_aa: CAWSWAVVAPLHF
v_call: TRBV19; clone_size: .; j_call: TRBJ2-1; d_call: .; cdr3_nt: TGTGCCAGTAGTTTTCTAAGGACTCAAGATATCGATGAGCAGTTCTTC; cdr3_aa: CASSFLRTQDIDEQFF
v_call: TRBV5-4; clone_size: .; j_call: TRBJ2-1; d_call: TRBD2; cdr3_nt: TGTGCCAGCAGCCCCCCCGGGACTAGCGGGGGAAATGAGCAGTTCTTC; cdr3_aa: CASSPPGTSGGNEQFF
v_call: TRBV14; clone_size: .; j_call: TRBJ1-2; d_call: .; cdr3_nt: TGTGCCAGCAGCCCTGGACAGAGCTATGGCTACACCTTC; cdr3_aa: CASSPGQSYGYTF
v_call: TRBV27; clone_size: .; j_call: TRBJ1-4; d_call: .; cdr3_nt: TGTGCCAGCAGTCTACAGGGTAATGGCGAAAAACTGTTTTTT; cdr3_aa: CASSLQGNGEKLFF
v_call: TRBV4-1; clone_size: many; j_call: TRBJ1-5; d_call: TRBD1; cdr3_nt: TGCGCCAGCAGCCAGGAGACAGGGCCCCAGCCCCAGCATTTT; cdr3_aa: CASSQETGPQPQHF
v_call: TRBV18; clone_size: .; j_call: TRBJ2-2; d_call: TRBD1; cdr3_nt: TGTGCCAGCTCACCGGCGGGACAGGGGTCGATCACCGGGGAGCTGTTTTTT; cdr3_aa: CASSPAGQGSITGELFF
v_call: TRBV14; clone_size: .; j_call: TRBJ1-5; d_call: .; cdr3_nt: TGTGCCAGCAGCCAAGGACAGCATCAGCCCCAGCATTTT; cdr3_aa: CASSQGQHQPQHF
v_call: TRBV24-1; clone_size: once; j_call: TRBJ1-1; d_call: TRBD1; cdr3_nt: TGTGCCACCAGTGATTTGACAGGGGCAGCTTTCTTT; cdr3_aa: CATSDLTGAAFF
v_call: TRBV3-1/TRBV3-2; clone_size: .; j_call: TRBJ2-7; d_call: .; cdr3_nt: TGTGCCAGCAGCCAATACTACGAGCAGTACTTC; cdr3_aa: CASSQYYEQYF
v_call: TRBV11-2; clone_size: .; j_call: TRBJ2-7; d_call: TRBD1; cdr3_nt: TGTGCCAGCAGCCCGTACGTGGGACAGGGGAACTACGAGCAGTACTTC; cdr3_aa: CASSPYVGQGNYEQYF
v_call: TRBV7-2; clone_size: .; j_call: TRBJ1-5; d_call: TRBD1; cdr3_nt: TGTGCCAGCGGCTTAGATAGGACAGGGTTGGGGCTCCAGCATTTT; cdr3_aa: CASGLDRTGLGLQHF
v_call: TRBV21-1; clone_size: .; j_call: TRBJ1-2; d_call: .; cdr3_nt: TGTGCCAGGGGAGACAGGCCGACGAATGGCTACACCTTC; cdr3_aa: CARGDRPTNGYTF
v_call: TRBV5-1; clone_size: once; j_call: TRBJ1-1; d_call: .; cdr3_nt: TGCGCCAGCAGCTTGGAACAGAACACTGAAGCTTTCTTT; cdr3_aa: CASSLEQNTEAFF
v_call: TRBV5-1; clone_size: .; j_call: TRBJ2-5; d_call: TRBD2; cdr3_nt: TGCGCCAGCAGCCCGGGACTAGCGGGGGGGACCCAGTACTTC; cdr3_aa: CASSPGLAGGTQYF
v_call: TRBV9; clone_size: .; j_call: TRBJ2-3; d_call: .; cdr3_nt: TGTGCCAGCAGCTCCCCTGGCGGGCAGTATTTT; cdr3_aa: CASSSPGGQYF
v_call: TRBV21-1; clone_size: once; j_call: TRBJ1-5; d_call: .; cdr3_nt: TGTGCCAGCAGCAAAACCCTGGGACAGCGTAATCAGCCCCAGCATTTT; cdr3_aa: CASSKTLGQRNQPQHF
v_call: TRBV15; clone_size: few; j_call: TRBJ2-2; d_call: .; cdr3_nt: TGTGCCACCAGCGCCAGGGGTCTGAACACCGGGGAGCTGTTTTTT; cdr3_aa: CATSARGLNTGELFF
v_call: TRBV11-3; clone_size: once; j_call: TRBJ2-1; d_call: .; cdr3_nt: TGTGCCAGCAGCTTATTAATCGGTACTACATACAATGAGCAGTTCTTC; cdr3_aa: CASSLLIGTTYNEQFF
v_call: TRBV28; clone_size: .; j_call: TRBJ1-5; d_call: TRBD1; cdr3_nt: TGTGCCAGCAGAGCCTTCGACAGGGCGCCCCAGCATTTT; cdr3_aa: CASRAFDRAPQHF
v_call: TRBV2; clone_size: .; j_call: TRBJ2-2; d_call: TRBD1; cdr3_nt: TGTGCCAGCAGTGAAATTGGCACAGGGGTAGGCACCGGGGAGCTGTTTTTT; cdr3_aa: CASSEIGTGVGTGELFF
v_call: TRBV5-1; clone_size: .; j_call: TRBJ2-2; d_call: TRBD2; cdr3_nt: TGCGCCAGCATCCCCACTAGCGGGTACACCGGGGAGCTGTTTTTT; cdr3_aa: CASIPTSGYTGELFF
v_call: TRBV18; clone_size: once; j_call: TRBJ1-1; d_call: TRBD1; cdr3_nt: TGTGCCAGCTCACTCACAGGGGAGTCTGAAGCTTTCTTT; cdr3_aa: CASSLTGESEAFF
v_call: TRBV5-1; clone_size: .; j_call: TRBJ2-7; d_call: TRBD1; cdr3_nt: TGCGCCAGCAGCTTTAGGACAGGGGAATCGGGCCCTACCTACGAGCAGTACTTC; cdr3_aa: CASSFRTGESGPTYEQYF
v_call: TRBV5-1; clone_size: few; j_call: TRBJ1-2; d_call: .; cdr3_nt: TGCGCCACCGGGTCGGGGACTAACTATGGCTACACCTTC; cdr3_aa: CATGSGTNYGYTF
v_call: TRBV2; clone_size: .; j_call: TRBJ1-2; d_call: .; cdr3_nt: TGTGCCAGTACACTACAGGGAAATGGCTACACCTTC; cdr3_aa: CASTLQGNGYTF
v_call: TRBV29-1; clone_size: few; j_call: TRBJ1-4; d_call: .; cdr3_nt: TGCAGCGTTGCGACAGGACTTACTGAAAAACTGTTTTTT; cdr3_aa: CSVATGLTEKLFF
v_call: TRBV24-1; clone_size: .; j_call: TRBJ1-4; d_call: TRBD1; cdr3_nt: TGTGCCACCAGTGAGTCCGGGACAGGGGATGAAAAACTGTTTTTT; cdr3_aa: CATSESGTGDEKLFF
v_call: TRBV4-1; clone_size: .; j_call: TRBJ1-2; d_call: TRBD1; cdr3_nt: TGCGCCAGCAGCCAAGAACCCGGCCCCGGGACAGCCTATGGCTACACCTTC; cdr3_aa: CASSQEPGPGTAYGYTF
v_call: TRBV18; clone_size: .; j_call: TRBJ2-7; d_call: TRBD1; cdr3_nt: TGTGCCAGCTCACCTCTGGGACAGGGAAGGTCCGAGCAGTACTTC; cdr3_aa: CASSPLGQGRSEQYF
v_call: TRBV9; clone_size: .; j_call: TRBJ2-1; d_call: .; cdr3_nt: TGTGCCAGCAGCGCACCGGGACTTCTCTCCTACAATGAGCAGTTCTTC; cdr3_aa: CASSAPGLLSYNEQFF
v_call: TRBV2; clone_size: .; j_call: TRBJ1-2; d_call: .; cdr3_nt: TGTGCCAGCAGAAGGGATGGGACACCCGGAGACTATGGCTACACCTTC; cdr3_aa: CASRRDGTPGDYGYTF
v_call: TRBV11-3; clone_size: .; j_call: TRBJ1-6; d_call: .; cdr3_nt: TGTGCCAGCAGCCCACGCGGGGATTCACCCCTCCACTTT; cdr3_aa: CASSPRGDSPLHF
v_call: TRBV25-1; clone_size: .; j_call: TRBJ1-4; d_call: .; cdr3_nt: TGTGCCAGCGGGAGGGACTCAGCAACTAATGAAAAACTGTTTTTT; cdr3_aa: CASGRDSATNEKLFF
v_call: TRBV12-5; clone_size: few; j_call: TRBJ1-1; d_call: .; cdr3_nt: TGTGCTAGTGGTTATAGGAGCGACACTGAAGCTTTCTTT; cdr3_aa: CASGYRSDTEAFF
v_call: TRBV5-5; clone_size: .; j_call: TRBJ2-1; d_call: .; cdr3_nt: TGTGCCAGCAGCCTCACATACTGGAGCTCCTACAATGAGCAGTTCTTC; cdr3_aa: CASSLTYWSSYNEQFF
v_call: TRBV10-3; clone_size: .; j_call: TRBJ1-2; d_call: .; cdr3_nt: TGTGCCATCTCCCCAAGGGAGGAGGGCTACACCTTC; cdr3_aa: CAISPREEGYTF
v_call: TRBV27; clone_size: once; j_call: TRBJ2-3; d_call: TRBD1; cdr3_nt: TGTGCCAGCAGTGCATACAGGGGGCTAACAGATACGCAGTATTTT; cdr3_aa: CASSAYRGLTDTQYF
v_call: TRBV14; clone_size: .; j_call: TRBJ2-2; d_call: TRBD1; cdr3_nt: TGTGCCAGCAGCCGACGACAGGGGATAGCCGGGGAGCTGTTTTTT; cdr3_aa: CASSRRQGIAGELFF
v_call: TRBV11-3; clone_size: .; j_call: TRBJ1-6; d_call: .; cdr3_nt: TGTGCCAGCAGCTCCCGGGGGGGAGCGTCACCCCTCCACTTT; cdr3_aa: CASSSRGGASPLHF
v_call: TRBV29-1; clone_size: .; j_call: TRBJ1-2; d_call: TRBD1; cdr3_nt: TGCAGCGTTGGGGGGCCAGACTCCGGGACAGCCGATGGCTACACCTTC; cdr3_aa: CSVGGPDSGTADGYTF
v_call: TRBV6-4; clone_size: .; j_call: TRBJ1-1; d_call: .; cdr3_nt: TGTGCCAGCAGCATAACAGGGAACACTGAAGCTTTCTTT; cdr3_aa: CASSITGNTEAFF